This TCR beta chain was sequenced in a study of blood T cell repertoires in COVID-19 (dated by TCRdb to 2020 to 2022). Describing the broader study: Samples covering the acute and convalescent phases of COVID-19 were provided by collaborators in the United States, Italy and Spain. The prospective study material was composed of cDNA or gDNA derived from T cells, B-cell-depleted T cells, or PBMCs. The repertoires were released in a freely available public database intended as a resource for research on the immune response to SARS-CoV-2. HLA class I and class II types, where available, came from metadata supplied by the sample provider rather than from assay-based typing. Subjects who had been exposed to COVID-19, were actively infected with it, or had recovered from it provided the deeply sampled blood TCRbeta repertoires that made up the dataset. Sample metadata almost always included a de-identified subject ID, COVID-19 status, age in years and sex. The samples were drawn from two sources: the first 160 participants of the ongoing ImmuneRACE study, and 1,254 subjects contributed by 6 global collaborators. Summary of the overall study and its limitations: Clinical and demographic metadata were provided uncurated, with the amount varying by source and participant.

As to this clone: Its antigen is still unknown. Base qualities are missing; no much larger clone stands one base away.

The immunoSEQ Assay, a bias-controlled multiplex PCR, was used to amplify TCRbeta CDR3 regions from genomic DNA. In the original analysis: Nucleated cell counts per sample were estimated from amplification of reference gene primers within the assay. Sequence reads were collapsed and filtered to measure the absolute abundance of every unique TCRbeta CDR3 rearrangement. For each sample, productive Simpson clonality was calculated as the square root of Simpson's diversity index across productive rearrangements. TCRdb retrieved this table from immuneACCESS and kept in-frame rearrangements only. Not all clones are present; in checked studies, unresolved V genes account for under half, and no reason is known for the remainder. D and trimming were read from the DNA, whereas the V and J calls and clone size are those reported in that table. This sample is represented by roughly 240,000 clones; approximately 87% of them were singletons. The ten largest account for about 4.5% of the sample.

A second Seattle source provided samples from volunteer blood donors who had recovered from COVID-19. Each collaborating institution followed its own protocols to collect whole blood in K2EDTA tubes. For TCRbeta analysis, collaborator samples were shipped as frozen whole blood, as isolated PBMCs, or as DNA extracted from either sample type. The sequencing input was peripheral blood. The TCR was taken from a man in his 60s who had recovered from COVID-19.

The nucleotide sequence is TGTGCCAGCAGTTCGGGACAGGGGGGTGGCCATCAGCCCCAGCATTTT. It translates as CASSSGQGGGHQPQHF. Recombination joined TRBV28 with TRBJ1-5; 11 middle bases align to TRBD1. CDR3 length: 16 amino acids, cysteine to phenylalanine. Just CDR3 DNA is preserved here, 48 bases in frame from base 1. Relative to germline, V is missing 4 bases and J is missing 5 bases, with 7 bases of the junction outside any gene match. CDR1 and CDR2 are read off the germline V gene as MDHEN and SYDVKM.